The following is a T cell receptor (beta chain) sequence with its context. Sequencing was performed with immunoSEQ multiplex PCR; in TCRdb, only in-frame clones are kept and a portion is missing. Here the sample spans under 110,000 clones, around 88% being singletons. This sample was included in a study of control samples from healthy donors and cancer patients. CDR3 length: 15 residues. Germline V gene lookup returns CDR1 LNHDA and CDR2 SQIVND (reference sequence). V was pared by 3 bases and J by 2 bases, with 1 base of the junction left unmatched. The clonotype comes from a man aged 30-40 years in good health. Sequencing was performed on blood. The rearrangement uses TRBV19 and TRBJ1-5; 10 positions agree with TRBD1. This CDR3 is CASSIGQGGNQPQHF. The DNA of the CDR3 is TGTGCCAGTAGTATCGGACAGGGGGGCAATCAGCCCCAGCATTTT.